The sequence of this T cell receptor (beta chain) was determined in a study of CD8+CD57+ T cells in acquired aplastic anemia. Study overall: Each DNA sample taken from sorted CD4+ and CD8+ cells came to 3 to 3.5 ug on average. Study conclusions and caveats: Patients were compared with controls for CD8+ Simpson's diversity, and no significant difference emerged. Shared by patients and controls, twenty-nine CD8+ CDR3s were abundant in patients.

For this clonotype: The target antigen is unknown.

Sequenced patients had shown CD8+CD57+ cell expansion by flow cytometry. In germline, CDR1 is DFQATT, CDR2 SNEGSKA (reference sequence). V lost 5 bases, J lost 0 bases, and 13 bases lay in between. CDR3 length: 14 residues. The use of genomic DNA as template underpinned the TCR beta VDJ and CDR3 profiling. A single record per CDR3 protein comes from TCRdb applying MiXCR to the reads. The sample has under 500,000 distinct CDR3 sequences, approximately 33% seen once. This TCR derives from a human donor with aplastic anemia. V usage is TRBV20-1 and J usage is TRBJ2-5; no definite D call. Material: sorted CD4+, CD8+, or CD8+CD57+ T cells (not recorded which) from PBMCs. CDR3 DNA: TGCAGTGCTCTTAGGTTCCAAAACCAAGAGACCCAGTACTTC. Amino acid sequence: CSALRFQNQETQYF.